One and the same sample provided the 10 T cell receptor beta chains below, sequenced in a study of molecular identifiers for immune sequencing clone quantification. TCRdb ran MiXCR on the PCR reads and lists one entry per CDR3 protein. The table has some 320,000 distinct CDR3 sequences, about 22% seen once; the top ten hold about 0.81%. Sequenced material: naive CD8+ T cells from blood, with Jurkat cell RNA spiked in. Described subset: FACS-sorted CD8+CD4-CCR7+CD45RA+ naive T cells. Receptors originate from a human donor in good health. Some libraries in this study had Jurkat cell RNA spiked in.

This clonotype came up many times. V is TRBV5-1 and J is TRBJ1-1; weak D call: TRBD1 (5 bases). This CDR3 has 14 amino acids. The germline V gene encodes CDR1 SGHRS and CDR2 YFSETQ. Trimming removed 1 base at V and 3 bases at J, with 10 bases between. The CDR3 region is CASSLSEGYTEAFF. As DNA, the CDR3 is TGCGCCAGCAGCTTGTCGGAGGGGTACACTGAAGCTTTCTTT.

This clonotype was counted between two and nine times. The chain carries TRBV3-1 and TRBJ1-1, with D maybe TRBD1 (5 bases). The V and J ends lost 3 bases and 0 bases respectively, with 8 bases between them. The CDR3 loop spans 14 amino acids. Per the germline V gene, CDR1 is LGHDT and CDR2 is YNNKEL (reference sequence). In nucleotides, the CDR3 is TGTGCCAGCAGCCAGGTGGACATGAACACTGAAGCTTTCTTT. This codes for CASSQVDMNTEAFF.

The J gene is TRBJ2-2, the V gene TRBV3-1; D is ambiguous. Trimming took 2 bases from V and 4 from J, leaving 8 bases between them. This CDR3 region has 14 residues. Germline V CDR1 and CDR2: LGHDT, YNNKEL (reference sequence). The CDR3 spells CASSQTTVTGELFF. The CDR3 nucleotides are TGTGCCAGCAGCCAAACTACAGTCACCGGGGAGCTGTTTTTT.

This chain joins TRBV4-3 and TRBJ1-2; D call uncertain. The germline gives CDR1 LGHNA, CDR2 YSLEER. The V end was cut by 0 bases, the J end by 0 bases, with 8 bases between. CDR3 length: 15 amino acids. The CDR3, as DNA: TGCGCCAGCAGCCAAGATCTTGTTACTAACTATGGCTACACCTTC. The encoded protein is CASSQDLVTNYGYTF.

This clonotype was counted many times. The chain uses TRBV20-1 and TRBJ2-7, with 9 bases identical to TRBD2. The CDR3 loop spans 16 amino acids. From germline, CDR1 is DFQATT and CDR2 SNEGSKA (reference sequence). V was pared by 4 bases and J by 3 bases, with 13 bases of the junction left unmatched. The CDR3 DNA sequence: TGCAGTGCTACCCCCCGAAGGACTAGCGTCTTCTACGAGCAGTACTTC. Translating gives CSATPRRTSVFYEQYF.

This clonotype was detected many times. V is TRBV6-6 and J is TRBJ2-4; 7 nucleotides agree with TRBD1. CDR3 length: 11 residues. CDR1 is MNHNY and CDR2 is SVGAGI in the germline V gene (reference sequence). The trim removed 5 bases at V and 13 bases at J, leaving 5 bases unmatched. The CDR3 sequence: CASSKGTAQYF. The CDR3 coding sequence is TGTGCCAGCAGTAAGGGGACAGCCCAGTACTTC.

This chain uses TRBV7-9 with TRBJ2-7, with 9 bases identical to TRBD2. The V segment lost 5 bases and the J segment 2 bases; nucleotides outside the gene matches: 10. From germline, CDR1 is SEHNR and CDR2 FQNEAQ (reference sequence). The CDR3 runs to 16 residues. For the CDR3, the DNA is TGTGCCAGCAGCGGCTTCTCTAGCGGGACTCCCTACGAGCAGTACTTC. Protein sequence: CASSGFSSGTPYEQYF.

A remark on this clonotype: A single base separates this from a much larger clone, so it may be a read error. The rearrangement uses TRBV7-2 and TRBJ2-3; 9 nucleotides align to TRBD1. CDR3 length: 15 residues. The V gene's germline CDR1 is SGHTA and CDR2 FQGNSA. The CDR3 region is CASSLVTGGTDMQYF. The CDR3 bases are TGTGCCAGCAGCTTAGTAACAGGGGGCACAGATATGCAGTATTTT.

Regarding this clonotype: At one end, the junction sequence differs from germline, possibly due to a read error. This chain joins TRBV6-2 or TRBV6-3 and TRBJ2-2, with D possibly being TRBD2 (5 bases). The germline V gene has CDR1 MNHEY and CDR2 SVGEGT. The CDR3 spans 16 residues. The CDR3 DNA is TGTGCCAGCAGTTACTACCGGGCAGCGAACACCGGGGAGCTGATTTTT. Amino acid sequence: CASSYYRAANTGELIF.

Details on this clonotype: One end of the junction does not line up with germline, which may come from a read error. The chain links TRBV3-1 to TRBJ2-1, with D possibly matching TRBD1 (6 bases). Germline V lookup: CDR1 LGHDT, CDR2 YNNKEL (reference sequence). The length of the CDR3 is 15 residues. CDR3 protein: CASTLTTGPFNERFF. CDR3 nucleotide sequence: TGTGCCAGCACCCTCACGACAGGCCCTTTCAATGAGCGGTTCTTC.